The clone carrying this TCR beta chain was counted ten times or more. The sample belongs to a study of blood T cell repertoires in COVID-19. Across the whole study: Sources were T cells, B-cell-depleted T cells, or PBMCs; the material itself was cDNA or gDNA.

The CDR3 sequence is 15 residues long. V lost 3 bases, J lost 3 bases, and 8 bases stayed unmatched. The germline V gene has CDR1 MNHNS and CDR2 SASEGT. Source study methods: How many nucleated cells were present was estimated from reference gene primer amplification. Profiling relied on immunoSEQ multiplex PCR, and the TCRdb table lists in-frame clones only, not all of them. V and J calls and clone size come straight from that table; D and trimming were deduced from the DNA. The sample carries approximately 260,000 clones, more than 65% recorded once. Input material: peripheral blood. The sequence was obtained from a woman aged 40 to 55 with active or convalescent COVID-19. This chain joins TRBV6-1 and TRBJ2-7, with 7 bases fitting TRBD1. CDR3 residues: CASSDGQASIYEQYF. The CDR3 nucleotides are TGTGCCAGCAGTGATGGACAGGCATCGATCTACGAGCAGTACTTC.